Presented here are 26 T cell receptor beta chains from one specimen sequenced in a study of CD8+ T cells in alopecia areata. As for treatment: oral pan-JAK inhibitor, 5-10 mg twice daily. Sequencing used cDNA as its template, made by extracting RNA and reverse transcribing it. TCRdb's table, derived via immunoSEQ multiplex PCR, lists solely in-frame clones and lacks some. The table includes about 200,000 clones, around 57% detected once. Sample: CD4+ T cells sorted from blood, taken at week 4, from a patient treated with tofacitinib. The receptors stem from a human donor with alopecia areata.

The genes are TRBV10-3 and TRBJ2-7; D not resolved. CDR1 and CDR2 from the germline V gene are ENHRY and SYGVKD. The CDR3 totals 14 residues. Trimming shortened V by 6 bases and J by 2 bases, and 14 bases separated the two germline ends. In DNA form, the CDR3 reads TGTGCCATCAGCCGCCCCGTCCCTCCCTACGAGCAGTACTTC. This sequence encodes CAISRPVPPYEQYF.

The rearrangement uses TRBV30 and TRBJ1-2; D gene uncertain. V dropped 6 bases and J dropped 8 bases, with 16 bases sitting between them. CDR1 and CDR2 (germline): GTSNPN, SVGIG (reference sequence). CDR3 length: 12 amino acids. The CDR3: CACMLGPLGYTF. The CDR3 DNA follows: TGTGCCTGCATGCTTGGACCCCTGGGCTACACCTTC.

The V and J genes are TRBV2 and TRBJ1-6; D might be TRBD1 (6 bases). This CDR3 has 14 amino acids. The germline V gene has CDR1 SNHLY and CDR2 FYNNEI. Trimming removed 6 bases from V and 6 bases from J, with 12 bases in between. CDR3 amino acids: CASSERTVNSPLHF. CDR3 DNA: TGTGCCAGCAGCGAGAGGACAGTTAATTCACCCCTCCACTTT.

This chain uses TRBV6-6 with TRBJ1-2, with 7 bases identical to TRBD1. The CDR3 consists of 14 residues. Looked up from germline, CDR1 is MNHNY and CDR2 is SVGAGI (reference sequence). The V and J ends lost 1 base and 6 bases, in that order; junction bases with no gene match: 5. CDR3 bases: TGTGCCAGCAGTTACTTGGGACAGAGTGATGGCTACACCTTC. Translated, it gives CASSYLGQSDGYTF.

V and J are TRBV9 and TRBJ2-5; 9 nucleotides match TRBD2. The CDR3 spans 16 residues. V lost 1 base to trimming and J lost 0 bases; unmatched junction nucleotides: 4. Germline V gene sequence: CDR1 SGDLS, CDR2 YYNGEE. The CDR3 DNA reads TGTGCCAGCAGCGTAAATCGCGGGGGGGACCAAGAGACCCAGTACTTC. The encoded protein is CASSVNRGGDQETQYF.

The genes are TRBV13 and TRBJ1-2; D not certain. V was pared by 1 base and J by 0 bases, with 15 bases between. The germline gives CDR1 PRHDT, CDR2 FYEKMQ (reference sequence). The CDR3 consists of 17 residues. CDR3 residues: CASSLARLMAPNYGYTF. The CDR3 DNA is TGTGCCAGCAGCTTAGCACGGCTCATGGCCCCTAACTATGGCTACACCTTC.

This clone was seen a few times. This chain joins TRBV5-1 and TRBJ2-3; 9 bases line up with TRBD2. CDR1 is SGHRS, CDR2 YFSETQ, per germline. The J segment lost 0 bases and the V segment lost 5 bases, leaving 4 bases of the junction unmatched. The CDR3 is 15 amino acids. DNA of the CDR3: TGCGCCAGCAGAAGCGGGGGGACTAGCACAGATACGCAGTATTTT. This sequence encodes CASRSGGTSTDTQYF.

This clone was seen more than once but under ten times. V and J are TRBV10-3 and TRBJ1-2; 7 bases align to TRBD1. The V segment lost 7 bases and the J segment 2 bases; nucleotides outside the gene matches: 4. Germline V lookup: CDR1 ENHRY, CDR2 SYGVKD. The CDR3 loop spans 13 amino acids. CDR3 DNA: TGTGCCATCAAAACGGGACAGAACTATGGCTACACCTTC. Translation gives CAIKTGQNYGYTF.

This clone was counted between two and nine times. This rearrangement joins TRBV7-3 to TRBJ2-3; D unresolved. CDR1 SGHTA and CDR2 FQGTGA come from the germline V gene. Trimming cost V 5 bases and J 2 bases, with 11 bases left between them. This CDR3 has 14 amino acids. CDR3 region: CASSLGPATDTQYF. The CDR3, as DNA: TGTGCCAGCAGCCTCGGTCCGGCCACAGATACGCAGTATTTT.

The rearrangement links TRBV29-1 to TRBJ1-1, with D unresolved. V gave up 5 bases and J gave up 6 bases, with 10 bases separating them. Germline CDR1 reads SQVTM; CDR2 reads ANQGSEA. This CDR3 contains 11 residues. The CDR3, as DNA: TGCAGCGTTTCCCCTCCTTCTGAAGCTTTCTTT. Its protein product is CSVSPPSEAFF.

This clone was detected only a few times. The DNA for the CDR3 is TGTGCCAGCATCCGGGACAGGGGGCGTGGGAGCACTGAAGCTTTCTTT. Translating it yields CASIRDRGRGSTEAFF. The rearrangement uses TRBV27 and TRBJ1-1; 12 bases line up with TRBD1. The germline CDR1 and CDR2 sequences are MNHEY and SMNVEV (reference sequence). The V segment lost 7 bases and the J segment 4 bases; nucleotides outside the gene matches: 10. The CDR3 covers 16 residues.

To note about this clone: Other DNA sequences of this sample code for an identical CDR3. The chain recombines TRBV11-2 with TRBJ1-1, with D tentatively TRBD1 (6 bases). Germline values: CDR1 SGHAT, CDR2 FQNNGV. V lost 5 bases and J 1 base, leaving 8 bases between the germline ends. This CDR3 comprises 13 residues. The CDR3 DNA sequence: TGTGCCAGCAGCCTGGACAGGAACACTGAAGCTTTCTTT. Translation gives CASSLDRNTEAFF.

This clone was detected only a few times. This chain links TRBV11-1 with TRBJ1-2; TRBD1 matches at 8 bases. The CDR3 extends over 14 amino acids. Germline V lookup: CDR1 SGHAT, CDR2 FQDESV (reference sequence). Losses at the gene ends were 2 bases for V and 4 bases for J; bases not matched to a gene: 3. CDR3 DNA sequence: TGTGCCAGCAGCTTACAAGGACAGGGCTATGGCTACACCTTC. It is translated as CASSLQGQGYGYTF.

The CDR3 bases are TGTGCCAGCAGCAACCGGGCCCCGATATCGGGGGGCTACACCTTC. Residues: CASSNRAPISGGYTF. J is TRBJ1-2 and V is TRBV7-2; unclear D gene. The CDR3 length is 15 residues. The germline V and J ends were trimmed by 5 bases and 8 bases, with 21 bases remaining between them. Germline CDR1 SGHTA, CDR2 FQGNSA. Together with reference TRBV7-2 and TRBJ1-2, the CDR3 gives the full variable domain: GAGVSQSPSNKVTEKGKDVELRCDPISGHTALYWYRQSLGQGLEFLIYFQGNSAPDKSGLPSDRFSAERTGGSVSTLTIQRTQQEDSAVYLCASSNRAPISGGYTFGSGTRLTVV.

This chain uses TRBV5-1 with TRBJ2-1; the D is unclear. V shed 1 base and J shed 9 bases, with 8 bases lying between them. Germline assignment: CDR1 SGHRS and CDR2 YFSETQ. The CDR3 contains 12 residues. The CDR3 reads CASSLLDLEQFF. The DNA of the CDR3 is TGCGCCAGCAGCTTGCTCGACCTTGAGCAGTTCTTC.

The chain links TRBV5-1 to TRBJ1-2; 8 nucleotides match TRBD1. Trimming at V came to 4 bases and at J to 4 bases, leaving 12 bases not matched to a gene. The germline CDR1 and CDR2 sequences are SGHRS and YFSETQ. This CDR3 region has 16 residues. CDR3 loop: CASSPDPDRAIYGYTF. CDR3 DNA: TGCGCCAGCAGCCCGGACCCGGACAGGGCAATCTATGGCTACACCTTC.

The chain links TRBV18 to TRBJ1-2, with a tentative D call TRBD1 (5 bases). CDR3 length: 15 residues. Germline CDR1 is KGHSH and CDR2 is LQKENI. V lost 3 bases and J 5 bases, leaving 16 bases between the germline ends. The CDR3 region is CASSPPGRISYGYTF. CDR3 DNA: TGTGCCAGCTCACCTCCGGGACGAATCTCATATGGCTACACCTTC.

The DNA of the CDR3 is TGTGCCATCAGTGAGTCGCCGGGGCGGTACGGTACGCAGTATTTT. It translates to CAISESPGRYGTQYF. The chain links TRBV10-3 to TRBJ2-3; D possibly matches TRBD1 or TRBD2 (5 bases each). The CDR3 loop spans 15 amino acids. The germline CDR1 and CDR2 sequences are ENHRY and SYGVKD. Trimming left V 0 bases short and J 8 bases short, with 15 bases between.

J is TRBJ2-3 and V is TRBV5-1; weak D call: TRBD2 (6 bases). The CDR3 consists of 17 residues. Trimming removed 4 bases at V and 2 bases at J, with 20 bases between. Per the germline V gene, CDR1 is SGHRS and CDR2 is YFSETQ. CDR3 DNA sequence: TGCGCCAGCAGCAGTTACCGGGACTCAACCTTCACAGATACGCAGTATTTT. Residues: CASSSYRDSTFTDTQYF.

The chain carries TRBV6-6 and TRBJ2-4, with D possibly TRBD2 on 5 matching bases. The CDR3 covers 15 residues. The germline V gene has CDR1 MNHNY and CDR2 SVGAGI (reference sequence). Trimming cost V 6 bases and J 3 bases, with 15 bases left between them. The CDR3 region is CASRGRAGGKNIQYF. CDR3 coding DNA: TGTGCCAGCAGGGGCCGGGCCGGAGGCAAAAACATTCAGTACTTC.

The chain couples TRBV29-1 to TRBJ2-3; D possibly corresponds to TRBD1 (5 bases). Germline-derived CDR1 and CDR2 are SQVTM and ANQGSEA. Trimming removed 6 bases at V and 6 bases at J, with 19 bases between. This CDR3 has 14 residues. This CDR3 reads CSVITKGVRDTQYF. The DNA for the CDR3 is TGCAGCGTCATCACTAAAGGGGTCAGGGATACGCAGTATTTT.

By sample fraction, this clone is medium-sized. The chain combines TRBV7-2 with TRBJ2-2; either TRBD1 or TRBD2 may fit D (5 bases each). The CDR3 has 15 amino acids. Looked up from germline, CDR1 is SGHTA and CDR2 is FQGNSA. The V gene lost 3 bases and the J gene lost 0 bases, with 8 bases spanning the gap. The CDR3: CASSFGTANTGELFF. The CDR3 DNA is TGTGCCAGCAGCTTTGGGACGGCGAACACCGGGGAGCTGTTTTTT. Based on the CDR3 plus reference TRBV7-2 and TRBJ2-2, the full variable domain is GAGVSQSPSNKVTEKGKDVELRCDPISGHTALYWYRQSLGQGLEFLIYFQGNSAPDKSGLPSDRFSAERTGGSVSTLTIQRTQQEDSAVYLCASSFGTANTGELFFGEGSRLTVL.

With regard to this clone: The sample carries other DNA sequences with the same CDR3. The chain uses TRBV7-2 and TRBJ2-3; D unclear. The germline V and J ends were trimmed by 1 base and 1 base, with 3 bases remaining between them. CDR3 length: 13 residues. CDR1 is SGHTA and CDR2 is FQGNSA in the germline V gene. CDR3 bases: TGTGCCAGCAGCTTAGTGCGCACAGATACGCAGTATTTT. Protein product: CASSLVRTDTQYF. The variable domain in full, completed from reference TRBV7-2 and TRBJ2-3, reads GAGVSQSPSNKVTEKGKDVELRCDPISGHTALYWYRQSLGQGLEFLIYFQGNSAPDKSGLPSDRFSAERTGGSVSTLTIQRTQQEDSAVYLCASSLVRTDTQYFGPGTRLTVL.

The chain links TRBV5-1 to TRBJ2-7; 11 nucleotides align to TRBD2. The CDR3 has 16 amino acids. Unmatched junction bases numbered 5, after V lost 2 bases and J lost 1 base. CDR1 SGHRS and CDR2 YFSETQ come from the germline V gene. The CDR3 DNA follows: TGCGCCAGCAGCTTCTCTAGCGGGGGGTTTTCCTACGAGCAGTACTTC. It yields the protein CASSFSSGGFSYEQYF.

In the case of this clone: The sample contains more than one DNA sequence encoding this CDR3. The V gene is TRBV28, the J gene TRBJ1-2; possible D gene TRBD1, 5 bases. Trimming left V 3 bases short and J 2 bases short, with 10 bases between. The CDR3 consists of 14 residues. Germline CDR1 MDHEN, CDR2 SYDVKM. CDR3 sequence reads: CASSLGGANYGYTF. CDR3 DNA: TGTGCCAGCAGTTTGGGGGGAGCCAACTATGGCTACACCTTC.

The J gene is TRBJ2-7, the V gene TRBV10-3; 8 positions agree with TRBD1. The ends lost 2 bases at V and 4 bases at J; junction bases unmatched: 7. The CDR3 has 15 amino acids. Germline V CDR1 and CDR2: ENHRY, SYGVKD. The CDR3 region is CAISEPSDREYEQYF. The CDR3 nucleotides are TGTGCCATCAGTGAGCCCTCGGACAGGGAGTACGAGCAGTACTTC.